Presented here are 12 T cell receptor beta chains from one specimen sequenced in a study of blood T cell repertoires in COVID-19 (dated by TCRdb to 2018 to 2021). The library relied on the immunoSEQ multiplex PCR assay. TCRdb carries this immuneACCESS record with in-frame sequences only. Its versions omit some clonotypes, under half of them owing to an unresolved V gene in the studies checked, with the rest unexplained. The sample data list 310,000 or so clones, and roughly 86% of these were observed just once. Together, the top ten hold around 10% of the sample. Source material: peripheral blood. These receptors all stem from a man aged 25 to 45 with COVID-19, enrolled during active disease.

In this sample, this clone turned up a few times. For the CDR3, the DNA is TGTGCCAGCTCACCACTCCAGGGCTACAATGAGCAGTTCTTC. Amino acids: CASSPLQGYNEQFF. V gene TRBV18 combines with J gene TRBJ2-1; D perhaps matches TRBD1 (5 bases). V dropped 1 base and J dropped 3 bases, with 7 bases sitting between them. The CDR3 totals 14 residues. The germline CDR1 and CDR2 sequences are KGHSH and LQKENI.

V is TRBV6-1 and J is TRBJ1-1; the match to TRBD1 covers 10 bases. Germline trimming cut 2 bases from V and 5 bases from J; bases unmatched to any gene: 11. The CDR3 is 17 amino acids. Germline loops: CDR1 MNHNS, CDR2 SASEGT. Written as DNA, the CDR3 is TGTGCCAGCAGTGAATTGAGGACAGGGGGTCGGGATACTGAAGCTTTCTTT. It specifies CASSELRTGGRDTEAFF.

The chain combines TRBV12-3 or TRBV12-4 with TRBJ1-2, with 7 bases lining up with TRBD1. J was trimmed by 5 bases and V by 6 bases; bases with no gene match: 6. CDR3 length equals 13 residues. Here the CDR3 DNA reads TGTGCCAGCAGGTCCGGGACAGAGTATGGCTACACCTTC. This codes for CASRSGTEYGYTF.

The CDR3, as DNA: TGTGCCAGCAGCGAATCCACTAACACCATATATTTT. This gives the protein CASSESTNTIYF. This chain uses TRBV5-6 with TRBJ1-3; no clear D. Germline V gene data show CDR1 as SGHDT and CDR2 as YYEEEE. V dropped 4 bases and J dropped 7 bases, with 9 bases sitting between them. The CDR3 spans 12 residues.

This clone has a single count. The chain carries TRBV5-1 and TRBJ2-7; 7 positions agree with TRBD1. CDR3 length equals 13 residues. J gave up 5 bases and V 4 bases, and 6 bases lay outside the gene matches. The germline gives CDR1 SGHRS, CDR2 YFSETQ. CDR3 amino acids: CASSRQGVDEQYF. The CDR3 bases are TGCGCCAGCAGCCGACAGGGAGTCGACGAGCAGTACTTC.

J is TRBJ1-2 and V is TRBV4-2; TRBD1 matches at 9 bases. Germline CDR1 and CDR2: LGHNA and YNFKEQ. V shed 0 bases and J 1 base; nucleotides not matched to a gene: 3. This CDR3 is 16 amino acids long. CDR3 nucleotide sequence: TGTGCCAGCAGCCAAGATCGGGACAGGGTTAACTATGGCTACACCTTC. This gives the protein CASSQDRDRVNYGYTF.

The CDR3 nucleotides are TGTGCCAGCAGCTCCGGGACAGGACAGGCAGATACGCAGTATTTT. Residues: CASSSGTGQADTQYF. The J gene is TRBJ2-3, the V gene TRBV7-3; TRBD1 matches 8 bases. Trimming removed 4 bases from V and 4 bases from J; junction bases left unmatched: 7. CDR1 and CDR2 from the germline V gene are SGHTA and FQGTGA. The CDR3 is made up of 15 amino acids.

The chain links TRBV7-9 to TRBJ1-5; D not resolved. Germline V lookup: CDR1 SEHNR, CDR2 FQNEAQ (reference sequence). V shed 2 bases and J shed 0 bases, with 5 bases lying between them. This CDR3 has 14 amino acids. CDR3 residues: CASSLPYSNQPQHF. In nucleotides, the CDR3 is TGTGCCAGCAGCTTACCTTATAGCAATCAGCCCCAGCATTTT.

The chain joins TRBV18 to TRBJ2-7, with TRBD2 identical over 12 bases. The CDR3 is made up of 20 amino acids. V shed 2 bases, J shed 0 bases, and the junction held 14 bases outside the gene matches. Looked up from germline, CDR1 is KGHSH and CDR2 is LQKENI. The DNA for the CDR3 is TGTGCCAGCTCACCAGCTTTAGGACTAGCGGGAATTGATACCTCCTACGAGCAGTACTTC. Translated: CASSPALGLAGIDTSYEQYF.

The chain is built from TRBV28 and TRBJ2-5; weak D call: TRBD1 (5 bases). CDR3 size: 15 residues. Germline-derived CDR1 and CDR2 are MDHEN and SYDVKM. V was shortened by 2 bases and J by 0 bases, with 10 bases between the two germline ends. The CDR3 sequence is CASSLMAGNQETQYF. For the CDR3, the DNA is TGTGCCAGCAGTTTAATGGCAGGGAACCAAGAGACCCAGTACTTC.

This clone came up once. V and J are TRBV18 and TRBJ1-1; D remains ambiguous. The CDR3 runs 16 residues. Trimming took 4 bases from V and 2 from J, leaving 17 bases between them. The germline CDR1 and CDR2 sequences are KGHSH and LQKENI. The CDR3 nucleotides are TGTGCCAGCTCACTTAGCACCTCGAGCATCAACACTGAAGCTTTCTTT. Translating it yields CASSLSTSSINTEAFF.

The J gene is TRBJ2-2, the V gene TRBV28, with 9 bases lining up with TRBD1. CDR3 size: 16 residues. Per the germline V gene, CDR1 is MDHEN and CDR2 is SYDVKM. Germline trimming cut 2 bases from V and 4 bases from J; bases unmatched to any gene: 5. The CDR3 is CASSLRDRVITGELFF. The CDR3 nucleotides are TGTGCCAGCAGTTTACGGGACAGGGTGATCACCGGGGAGCTGTTTTTT.